This TCR beta chain was observed in a study of OX40 agonist ivuxolimab in advanced cancers. In the study overall: Ivuxolimab, which targeted the costimulatory receptor OX40 (CD134), was an agonistic, fully human IgG2 monoclonal antibody. Intravenous ivuxolimab was administered to patients every 2 weeks at six dose levels: 0.01, 0.1, 0.3, 1.5, 3 and 10 mg/kg. Partial responses occurred in three dose-escalation patients, of whom one had hepatocellular carcinoma and two had cutaneous melanoma. Patients were allowed to have had prior anti-PD-1, anti-PD-L1 or anti-CTLA-4 therapy, and approximately 40% of the dose-escalation patients had been treated with checkpoint inhibitors. Of the approximately 54 patients in dose escalation, about 20 had hepatocellular carcinoma, some 15 had melanoma, 9 had renal cell carcinoma and 9 had head and neck cancer. The monotherapy dose-escalation portion (N = 52 patients) of the phase I ivuxolimab trial is reported in the paper. In the dose-escalation cohort, 82.7% of patients were male, and the mean age was approximately 60 years, with a range of about 23 to 90. Peripheral TCRbeta sequencing was intended to test whether TCR sequence diversity was altered and clonal T-cell expansion was caused by ivuxolimab.

Genomic DNA was isolated from the sorted cells so that the TCRbeta CDR3 region could be sequenced. The immunoSEQ Assay was used for sequencing of TCRbeta CDR3 regions. The source is immuneACCESS, and TCRdb retained only in-frame sequences with V and J called. Part of the clones is not carried over; for the studies checked, unresolved V genes explain less than half of this, and the remainder is unexplained. A total of some 86,000 clones appear in this sample, less than 95% of them only once. The ten most abundant clones make up roughly a tenth of the sample. The trial excluded patients who had a history of autoimmune disease or were on systemic immunosuppression. In every dose cohort, peripheral blood was drawn for TCR sequencing at baseline, cycle 4 day 1, and cycle 7 day 1. The samples were taken from a phase I, first-in-human, multicenter, open-label dose-escalation trial of ivuxolimab. Adults with locally advanced or metastatic melanoma, renal cell, hepatocellular, or head and neck squamous cell carcinoma were enrolled in the trial. CD4+ and CD8+ T cells were sorted separately from peripheral blood before TCR sequencing.

Findings and caveats that apply to the study as a whole: After ivuxolimab, CD8+ T cells had more expanded clones than CD4+ T cells on average. In the 0.1-3.0 mg/kg groups, partial responders had among the lowest normalized peripheral clonal expansion, particularly in CD8+ T cells. Low levels of normalized T-cell clonal expansion were also seen in some patients who did not respond. The antigen specificity of the clonally expanded peripheral T cells was not determined. At doses from 0.1 to 3.0 mg/kg, clonal expansion was seen in both CD4+ and CD8+ blood T cells between baseline and week 6.

Points on this clone: Its antigen is not yet known. The sample holds no much larger clone one base away, and base qualities are not on file.

This TCR came from an adult with an advanced solid tumor such as melanoma, head and neck, liver or kidney cancer. The specimen comprised CD4+ or CD8+ T cells sorted from blood, sampled in a trial of the OX40 agonist ivuxolimab.

For the CDR3, the sequence is CASSKSRRSSTDTQYF. The sequenced DNA is TGTGCCAGCAGCAAATCTCGGCGCTCTAGCACAGATACGCAGTATTTT. The receptor chain draws on TRBV21-1 and TRBJ2-3. TRBV21-1 is designated a pseudogene. The CDR3 runs 16 amino acids, cysteine and phenylalanine included. Of all the DNA, just the CDR3 is kept, 48 bases in frame from base 1.